The 7 T cell receptor beta chains below come from one sample, sequenced in a study of naive and memory T cell subsets (dated by TCRdb to 2016 to 2017). Overall study outcomes, separate from this receptor: A few larger clonotypes were present in naive repertoires, especially CD8 naive repertoires, and these clonotypes were possibly memory cells re-expressing CD45RA.

Libraries were prepared through UMI-ligation and nested PCR. This sample was sequenced with an Illumina MiSeq. An equimolar mix of two oligonucleotides covering both TRBC1 and TRBC2 was used as the beta constant-region primer. The ligated cDNA went through four rounds of PCR with nested alpha and beta constant-region primers together with the SP2 primer. TCRdb trimmed public reads at Q25 via fastp, called clones via MiXCR and kept in-frame beta chains. Rows are unified per CDR3 protein, each entry keeping the most common DNA and genes. This sample holds about 100,000 distinct CDR3 sequences; roughly 15% were observed only once. The top ten hold around 3% of the sample. The antigens for these receptors are not known. What was sequenced was naive CD8+ T cells from blood. What this sample's cell subset or site label stands for: naive T cells, CD45RA high CD27+. All receptors derive from a human donor in good health.

This rearrangement joins TRBV29-1 to TRBJ2-7; possibly TRBD2 for D (6 bases). V lost 5 bases to trimming and J lost 4 bases, with 18 bases between them. Germline CDR1 reads SQVTM; CDR2 reads ANQGSEA. This CDR3 is 14 amino acids long. The CDR3 nucleotides are TGCAGCGTTACCGACCTCAGGGACTCTTACGAGCAGTACTTC. Its protein product is CSVTDLRDSYEQYF.

The J gene is TRBJ2-7, the V gene TRBV2, with D possibly TRBD1 on 6 matching bases. Trimming took off 10 bases at V and 7 bases at J, with 20 bases between the two ends. The CDR3 consists of 13 residues. Germline values: CDR1 SNHLY, CDR2 FYNNEI. The CDR3 bases are TGTGCCATCGCGACAGGCCACGGGGAAGAGCAGTACTTC. This sequence encodes CAIATGHGEEQYF.

This clonotype was counted a few times. This chain connects TRBV3-1 to TRBJ2-7; D perhaps matches TRBD1 (8 bases). Trimming took 1 base from V and 6 from J, leaving 13 bases between them. Germline CDR1 LGHDT, CDR2 YNNKEL (reference sequence). There are 14 residues in the CDR3. CDR3 in amino acids: CASSQVTGEGEQYF. The DNA for the CDR3 is TGTGCCAGCAGCCAAGTGACAGGGGAGGGCGAGCAGTACTTC.

This clonotype was counted only a few times. The V gene is TRBV18, the J gene TRBJ2-5; D uncertain. The CDR3 has 13 amino acids. Trimming cost V 1 base and J 3 bases, with 6 bases left between them. From germline, CDR1 is KGHSH and CDR2 LQKENI. The CDR3 DNA is TGTGCCAGCTCACCACGAGCAGAAGAGACCCAGTACTTC. Encoded protein: CASSPRAEETQYF.

At least ten counts were recorded for this clonotype. The chain carries TRBV27 and TRBJ2-1; TRBD2 aligns across 11 bases. Per germline, CDR1 MNHEY and CDR2 SMNVEV (reference sequence). The length of the CDR3 is 15 residues. The V segment lost 7 bases and the J segment 2 bases; nucleotides outside the gene matches: 4. CDR3 DNA sequence: TGTGCCAGCACTGTAGCGGGGGGGCCCTACAATGAGCAGTTCTTC. It encodes CASTVAGGPYNEQFF.

The V and J genes are TRBV28 and TRBJ1-4; no clear D. Germline V gives CDR1 MDHEN, CDR2 SYDVKM. This CDR3 contains 14 residues. Trimming removed 3 bases at V and 13 bases at J, with 18 bases between. CDR3 sequence: CASSFSIGRSGLFF. The CDR3 nucleotides read TGTGCCAGCAGTTTTAGTATCGGCCGGTCGGGACTGTTTTTT.

In this sample, this clonotype turned up many times. V and J are TRBV4-1 and TRBJ2-7, with D tentatively TRBD1 (6 bases). CDR1 is MGHRA and CDR2 is YSYEKL in the germline V gene. The CDR3 contains 15 residues. V shed 0 bases and J shed 4 bases, with 13 bases lying between them. The CDR3 protein is CASSQDLGARYEQYF. The CDR3, as DNA: TGCGCCAGCAGCCAAGATTTGGGGGCTCGGTACGAGCAGTACTTC.